A single sample is the source of the 5 T cell receptor beta chains below, sequenced in a study of Graves' ophthalmopathy and Graves' hyperthyroidism. Transcripts of RNA were the source for amplifying TCR beta CDR3 regions. The library came from an HTBI-primed first-round RT-PCR and a second-round multiplex PCR. From the multiplex PCR reads, TCRdb called clonotypes with MiXCR, one entry per CDR3 protein. This sample has roughly 400,000 distinct CDR3 sequences, with approximately 15% found just once. Sample: peripheral blood. All receptors derive from a woman aged 18-35 years with stable Graves' hyperthyroidism.

V and J are TRBV28 and TRBJ1-5, with D uncertain. V lost 2 bases to trimming and J lost 7 bases, with 12 bases between them. The CDR3 covers 14 residues. In germline, CDR1 is MDHEN, CDR2 SYDVKM. The CDR3 nucleotides read TGTGCCAGCAGTTTACCGATGGTGGGGCAGCCCCAGCATTTT. Translation: CASSLPMVGQPQHF.

This clonotype was observed a few times. V usage is TRBV12-3 or TRBV12-4 and J usage is TRBJ2-3; D is unclear. V lost 3 bases to trimming and J lost 2 bases, with 12 bases between them. The CDR3 is made up of 15 amino acids. As DNA, the CDR3 is TGTGCCAGCAGTTTTATTCAGTCGAACACAGATACGCAGTATTTT. Its translation: CASSFIQSNTDTQYF.

This clonotype was observed at least ten times. The rearrangement links TRBV6-1 to TRBJ1-6; D uncertain. CDR1 MNHNS and CDR2 SASEGT come from the germline V gene. V shed 6 bases and J shed 7 bases, with 13 bases lying between them. CDR3 length: 14 amino acids. Here the CDR3 DNA reads TGTGCCAGCAGCCCCCGGGCTTCAAATTCACCCCTCCACTTT. Translation: CASSPRASNSPLHF.

In DNA form, the CDR3 reads TGTGCCAGTGCCGGCCGTTATCAGCCCCAGCATTTT. Translating it yields CASAGRYQPQHF. The chain is built from TRBV12-3 or TRBV12-4 and TRBJ1-5; D is unclear. CDR3 length equals 12 residues. Trimming took 9 bases from V and 5 from J, leaving 11 bases between them.

This clonotype was counted many times. The chain joins TRBV4-1 to TRBJ2-5; D possibly matches TRBD1 or TRBD2 (6 bases each). The CDR3 is 15 residues long. Per the germline V gene, CDR1 is MGHRA and CDR2 is YSYEKL. Trimming pared 0 bases from V and 2 bases from J, leaving 10 bases between. In DNA, the CDR3 is TGCGCCAGCAGCCAAGATCGGGGGCCTCAAGAGACCCAGTACTTC. Protein sequence: CASSQDRGPQETQYF.